Included here is one T cell receptor beta chain sequence, with context. What it recognizes is unknown. This table comes from immunoSEQ multiplex PCR, and its TCRdb copy is limited to in-frame clones, with some not included. In all, the sample yields more than 110,000 clones. The source of the sample is a study of T cell responses to AZD1222 COVID-19 vaccine. General study points: Unmutated variant regions are reportedly targeted by nearly half of spike-specific TCRs. Repertoires were collected only later (after the peak T cell response had occurred). Most donors were white British, females outnumbered males, and clonal diversity was possibly underestimated. Vaccination with two AZD1222 doses was followed by a rise in Spike-specific TCR breadth and depth.

This clonotype was sampled from an adult in good health. The material sequenced was peripheral blood.

The CDR3 bases are TGTGCCAGCAGCGCCTTGACAGGGGGCGGGACCGGGGAGCTGTTTTTT. It codes for CASSALTGGGTGELFF. The V call is TRBV5-6, the J call TRBJ2-2; 10 bases map to TRBD1. The CDR3 length is 16 residues. Germline values: CDR1 SGHDT, CDR2 YYEEEE. The V segment lost 4 bases and the J segment 5 bases; nucleotides outside the gene matches: 8.